This is a list of T cell receptor beta chains from one sample in a study of cytomegalovirus exposure and HLA in healthy donors. Some clones are missing from TCRdb's copy, which holds only in-frame ones; the method was immunoSEQ multiplex PCR. The sample consists of some 150,000 clones, about 73% of them appearing once. Sequenced material: PBMCs. The receptor source for this set is a man between 40 and 49 years old in good health and CMV-seropositive. CDR3s include the opening cysteine and the closing phenylalanine or tryptophan. A D gene is named only where the DNA matches it firmly. For some rows the clone size is stated as once, few or many, or as a class when expanded; others skip it.

j_gene: TRBJ1-1; len: 13; d_gene: TRBD1; v_gene: TRBV7-8; abundance: NA; CDR3nt: TGTGCCAGCAGCCGGCAGGGGGACACTGAAGCTTTCTTT; CDR3aa: CASSRQGDTEAFF
j_gene: TRBJ1-3; len: 16; d_gene: NA; v_gene: TRBV19; abundance: NA; CDR3nt: TGTGCCAGTACCCCTTCTGGACACGACTCTGGAAACACCATATATTTT; CDR3aa: CASTPSGHDSGNTIYF
j_gene: TRBJ1-2; len: 12; d_gene: NA; v_gene: TRBV25-1; abundance: NA; CDR3nt: TGTGCCAGCAGGGCGACCCAGGAGGCTCACACCTTC; CDR3aa: CASRATQEAHTF
j_gene: TRBJ2-4; len: 14; d_gene: NA; v_gene: TRBV7-8; abundance: NA; CDR3nt: TGTGCCAGCAGCTTATTGGTGACAGTAAACATTCAGTACTTC; CDR3aa: CASSLLVTVNIQYF
j_gene: TRBJ1-2; len: 17; d_gene: NA; v_gene: TRBV4-2; abundance: NA; CDR3nt: TGTGCCAGCAGCCAAGCCGGATGGGGGCCCACTAACTATGGCTACACCTTC; CDR3aa: CASSQAGWGPTNYGYTF
j_gene: TRBJ2-2; len: 16; d_gene: TRBD2; v_gene: TRBV5-1; abundance: NA; CDR3nt: TGCGCCAGCAGCTTGCTTCTAGCGGATTACACCGGGGAGCTGTTTTTT; CDR3aa: CASSLLLADYTGELFF
j_gene: TRBJ2-3; len: 15; d_gene: NA; v_gene: TRBV18; abundance: few; CDR3nt: TGTGCCAGCTCGCATGGGCGCCTACTCACAGATACGCAGTATTTT; CDR3aa: CASSHGRLLTDTQYF
j_gene: TRBJ2-2; len: 16; d_gene: TRBD1; v_gene: TRBV7-2; abundance: NA; CDR3nt: TGTGCCAGCAGCTTCAAGACAGGGGAAATCGGCGGGGAGCTGTTTTTT; CDR3aa: CASSFKTGEIGGELFF
j_gene: TRBJ2-3; len: 17; d_gene: TRBD2; v_gene: TRBV11-2; abundance: few; CDR3nt: TGTGCCAGCAGCAAGCCGGGACTAGCTGGGAACACAGATACGCAGTATTTT; CDR3aa: CASSKPGLAGNTDTQYF
j_gene: TRBJ2-1; len: 15; d_gene: TRBD2; v_gene: TRBV6-5; abundance: NA; CDR3nt: TGTGCCAGCAGTTACTCGGCGGGAGGGCCCTCTGAGCAGTTCTTC; CDR3aa: CASSYSAGGPSEQFF
j_gene: TRBJ1-2; len: 15; d_gene: NA; v_gene: TRBV7-9; abundance: NA; CDR3nt: TGTGCCAGCAGCTTAGACTCGGGAATGTGGTATGGCTACACCTTC; CDR3aa: CASSLDSGMWYGYTF
j_gene: TRBJ1-5; len: 12; d_gene: NA; v_gene: TRBV7-9; abundance: NA; CDR3nt: TGTGCCAGCAGCTTATGGCTTCAGCCCCAGCATTTT; CDR3aa: CASSLWLQPQHF
j_gene: TRBJ2-3; len: 15; d_gene: NA; v_gene: TRBV11-3; abundance: NA; CDR3nt: TGTGCCAGCAGCCGATCCGGTTACGGCACAGATACGCAGTATTTT; CDR3aa: CASSRSGYGTDTQYF
j_gene: TRBJ2-1; len: 18; d_gene: TRBD2; v_gene: TRBV27; abundance: NA; CDR3nt: TGTGCCAGCAGTTTAATCCCCAGGGGACTAGCGGAAAACAATGAGCAGTTCTTC; CDR3aa: CASSLIPRGLAENNEQFF
j_gene: TRBJ1-2; len: 12; d_gene: NA; v_gene: TRBV5-4; abundance: NA; CDR3nt: TGTGCCAGCAGCTTGGCAGGGGACGGCTACACCTTC; CDR3aa: CASSLAGDGYTF
j_gene: TRBJ2-3; len: 15; d_gene: TRBD2; v_gene: TRBV6-5; abundance: many; CDR3nt: TGTGCCAGCAGTTACTCCACGGGAGGTGCAGATACGCAGTATTTT; CDR3aa: CASSYSTGGADTQYF
j_gene: TRBJ2-1; len: 15; d_gene: TRBD2; v_gene: TRBV9; abundance: NA; CDR3nt: TGTGCCAGCAGCTGGGGAGGGAGCTCCTACAATGAGCAGTTCTTC; CDR3aa: CASSWGGSSYNEQFF
j_gene: TRBJ2-5; len: 14; d_gene: NA; v_gene: TRBV6-6; abundance: few; CDR3nt: TGTGCCAGCAGTCCCTCGGACCGGGGAGAGACCCAGTACTTC; CDR3aa: CASSPSDRGETQYF
j_gene: TRBJ2-1; len: 15; d_gene: TRBD2; v_gene: TRBV2; abundance: few; CDR3nt: TGTGCCAGCAGTGCCACTAGCGGGAGGTGGGCTGAGCAGTTCTTC; CDR3aa: CASSATSGRWAEQFF
j_gene: TRBJ2-7; len: 14; d_gene: TRBD2; v_gene: TRBV5-1; abundance: NA; CDR3nt: TGCGCCAGCAGTCCTAGCGGGAGCCCTTGGGAGCAGTACTTC; CDR3aa: CASSPSGSPWEQYF
j_gene: TRBJ2-4; len: 19; d_gene: TRBD1; v_gene: TRBV15; abundance: NA; CDR3nt: TGTGCCACCAGCAGAGATACGGCAGGGGGTCCTCTAGCCAAAAACATTCAGTACTTC; CDR3aa: CATSRDTAGGPLAKNIQYF
j_gene: TRBJ2-3; len: 16; d_gene: TRBD2; v_gene: TRBV7-8; abundance: once; CDR3nt: TGTGCCAGCAGCTTGACTAGCGGGGCCTCCCCGGATACGCAGTATTTT; CDR3aa: CASSLTSGASPDTQYF
j_gene: TRBJ2-6; len: 15; d_gene: NA; v_gene: TRBV28; abundance: NA; CDR3nt: TGTGCCAGCAGTTATCCGGGAACTGGGGCCAACGTCCTGACTTTC; CDR3aa: CASSYPGTGANVLTF
j_gene: TRBJ2-3; len: 15; d_gene: NA; v_gene: TRBV11-2; abundance: NA; CDR3nt: TGTGCCAGCAGCCTAACGGGACTGCGCACAGATACGCAGTATTTT; CDR3aa: CASSLTGLRTDTQYF
j_gene: TRBJ2-3; len: 13; d_gene: NA; v_gene: TRBV12-5; abundance: NA; CDR3nt: TGTGCTAGTGGTTTGTGGCGCGGAGATACGCAGTATTTT; CDR3aa: CASGLWRGDTQYF
j_gene: TRBJ2-4; len: 13; d_gene: NA; v_gene: TRBV6-1; abundance: NA; CDR3nt: TGTGCCAGCAGTGGACCCGGGGGAAACATTCAGTACTTC; CDR3aa: CASSGPGGNIQYF
j_gene: TRBJ2-7; len: 16; d_gene: NA; v_gene: TRBV15; abundance: NA; CDR3nt: TGTGCCACCAGCAGGGAGGCGACGGGGAGTCTCTACGAGCAGTACTTC; CDR3aa: CATSREATGSLYEQYF
j_gene: TRBJ2-5; len: 20; d_gene: NA; v_gene: TRBV5-8; abundance: NA; CDR3nt: TGTGCCAGCAGCTTGGTAGGGCAGTGGAAGGGTGGTGGAGGCCAAGAGACCCAGTACTTC; CDR3aa: CASSLVGQWKGGGGQETQYF
j_gene: TRBJ2-6; len: 19; d_gene: NA; v_gene: TRBV4-3; abundance: NA; CDR3nt: TGCGCCAGCAGCCAAGATTCGAGCGGAACATTCTCTGGGGCCAACGTCCTGACTTTC; CDR3aa: CASSQDSSGTFSGANVLTF
j_gene: TRBJ2-5; len: 14; d_gene: NA; v_gene: TRBV5-1; abundance: NA; CDR3nt: TGCGCCAGCAGCGGTAACAGGGTTCAGGAGACCCAGTACTTC; CDR3aa: CASSGNRVQETQYF
j_gene: TRBJ1-2; len: 13; d_gene: TRBD1; v_gene: TRBV18; abundance: NA; CDR3nt: TGTGCCAGCTCACCCTTACAGGGGGGTGGCTACACCTTC; CDR3aa: CASSPLQGGGYTF
j_gene: TRBJ1-5; len: 15; d_gene: TRBD1; v_gene: TRBV11-2; abundance: NA; CDR3nt: TGTGCCAGCAGTTCCGACAGGGGGGGAGGTCAGCCCCAGCATTTT; CDR3aa: CASSSDRGGGQPQHF
j_gene: TRBJ1-4; len: 14; d_gene: NA; v_gene: TRBV7-2; abundance: NA; CDR3nt: TGTGCCAGCAGCTTTAAGGGGGTGTCAGAAAAACTGTTTTTT; CDR3aa: CASSFKGVSEKLFF
j_gene: TRBJ1-1; len: 14; d_gene: NA; v_gene: TRBV11-3; abundance: NA; CDR3nt: TGTGCCAGCAGCTTAGAGGGGCCCTACACTGAAGCTTTCTTT; CDR3aa: CASSLEGPYTEAFF
j_gene: TRBJ1-1; len: 17; d_gene: NA; v_gene: TRBV5-1; abundance: NA; CDR3nt: TGCGCCAGCAGCCCCCAGGCGGGGGAGGGAAGTAACACTGAAGCTTTCTTT; CDR3aa: CASSPQAGEGSNTEAFF